This T cell receptor beta chain was captured in a study of human T cells and chemical hapten exposure. The time point denotes: patch test 2, 6 weeks after DPC sensitization. As for treatment: therapeutic diphenylcyclopropenone sensitization with weekly scalp DPC. The library gave individual cDNA molecules unique molecular identifiers. One entry per CDR3 protein results from TCRdb running MiXCR on the RACE reads. Found here are tens of thousands of distinct CDR3 sequences, around a tenth of them singletons; the top ten hold approximately 6.9%. The germline CDR1 and CDR2 sequences are LNHDA and SQIVND (reference sequence). CDR3 length: 17 residues. V lost 5 bases, J lost 3 bases, and 12 bases stayed unmatched. This clonotype has a count of ten or more.

The sequence came from a man younger than 40 with alopecia areata. Some clones in this sample may be carry-over from other donors' samples. This chain connects TRBV19 to TRBJ2-3, with TRBD1 matching 9 bases. The source material was whole blood, sampled in connection with sensitization to the hapten diphenylcyclopropenone (DPC). CDR3 nucleotide sequence: TGTGCCAGTAGTTCCTGGTTGTCCGGGACAGGGACAGATACGCAGTATTTT. It codes for CASSSWLSGTGTDTQYF.